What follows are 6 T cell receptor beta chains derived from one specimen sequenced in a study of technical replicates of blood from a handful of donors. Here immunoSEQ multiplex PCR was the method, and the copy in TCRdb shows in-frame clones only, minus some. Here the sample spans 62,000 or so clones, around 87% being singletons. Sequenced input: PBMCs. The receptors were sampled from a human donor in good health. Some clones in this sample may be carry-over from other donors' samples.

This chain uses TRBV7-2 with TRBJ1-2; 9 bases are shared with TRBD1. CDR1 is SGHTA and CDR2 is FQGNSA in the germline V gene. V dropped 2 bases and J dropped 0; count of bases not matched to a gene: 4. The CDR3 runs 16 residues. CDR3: CASSLWTGVTNYGYTF. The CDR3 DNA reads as TGTGCCAGCAGCTTATGGACAGGGGTTACTAACTATGGCTACACCTTC.

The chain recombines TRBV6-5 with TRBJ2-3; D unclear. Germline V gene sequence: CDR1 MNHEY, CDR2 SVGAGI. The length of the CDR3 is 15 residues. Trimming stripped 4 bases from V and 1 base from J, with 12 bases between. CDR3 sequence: CASSLDRRGTDTQYF. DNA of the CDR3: TGTGCCAGCAGTTTAGACCGCCGGGGCACAGATACGCAGTATTTT.

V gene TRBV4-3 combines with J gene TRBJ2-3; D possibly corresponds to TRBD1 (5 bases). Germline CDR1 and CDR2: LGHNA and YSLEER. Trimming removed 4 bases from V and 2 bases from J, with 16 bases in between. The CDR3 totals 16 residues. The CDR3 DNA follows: TGCGCCAGCAGCCGCCAAGGGGCAGCAGACACAGATACGCAGTATTTT. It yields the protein CASSRQGAADTDTQYF.

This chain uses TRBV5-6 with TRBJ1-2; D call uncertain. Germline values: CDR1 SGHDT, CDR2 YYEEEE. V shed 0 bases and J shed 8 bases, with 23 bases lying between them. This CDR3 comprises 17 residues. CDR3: CASSLANGWTRTGGYTF. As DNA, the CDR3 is TGTGCCAGCAGCTTGGCCAACGGGTGGACTCGTACTGGAGGCTACACCTTC.

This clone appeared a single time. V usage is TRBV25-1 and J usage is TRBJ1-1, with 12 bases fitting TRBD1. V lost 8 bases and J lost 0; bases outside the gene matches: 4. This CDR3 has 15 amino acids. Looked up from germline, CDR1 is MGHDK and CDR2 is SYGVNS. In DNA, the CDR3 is TGTGCCAGCGAGGGACAGGGGGCTTTGAACACTGAAGCTTTCTTT. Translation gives CASEGQGALNTEAFF.

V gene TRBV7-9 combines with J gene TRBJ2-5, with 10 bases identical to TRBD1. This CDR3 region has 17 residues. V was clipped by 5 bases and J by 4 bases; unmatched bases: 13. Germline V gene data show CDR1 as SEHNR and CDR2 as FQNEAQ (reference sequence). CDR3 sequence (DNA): TGTGCCAGCAGCCAGAGCCGGGACAGGGGATTGAGAGAGACCCAGTACTTC. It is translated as CASSQSRDRGLRETQYF.